This TCR beta chain emerged from a study of CD8 T cells in ankylosing spondylitis. A remark on this clonotype: Its matching antigen is unknown.

CDR1 and CDR2 (germline): LGHNA, YNFKEQ. The V end lost 4 bases, the J end lost 5 bases, and 8 bases lay between the germline ends. The CDR3 spans 13 residues. Each CDR3 protein gets one entry after TCRdb re-called the 5' RACE reads with MiXCR. Among 650,000 to 800,000 distinct CDR3 sequences, roughly 19% were seen once, and the ten largest hold around 19%. Whole-study results and caveats: Eight highly homologous variants formed a TCR beta motif that appeared characteristic of ankylosing spondylitis blood.

This TCR was recovered from a male donor with ankylosing spondylitis. This chain uses TRBV4-2 with TRBJ2-2; no clear D gene. Specimen: blood, either unsorted or a sorted T cell fraction (not recorded which). The CDR3 sequence: CASSPLETGELFF. The CDR3 DNA is TGTGCCAGCAGCCCCTTAGAAACCGGGGAGCTGTTTTTT.